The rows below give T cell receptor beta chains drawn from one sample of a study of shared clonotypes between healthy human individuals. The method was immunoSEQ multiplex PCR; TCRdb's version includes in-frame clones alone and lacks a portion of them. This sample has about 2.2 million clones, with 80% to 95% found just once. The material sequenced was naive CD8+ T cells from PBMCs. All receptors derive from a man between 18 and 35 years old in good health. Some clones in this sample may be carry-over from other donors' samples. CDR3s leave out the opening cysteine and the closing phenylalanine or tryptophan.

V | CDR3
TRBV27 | ASSSTGYNQPQH
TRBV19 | ASSTRVQWPQH
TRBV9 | ASSDTRGVEQY
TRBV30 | AWEGVSRNTEAF
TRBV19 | ASSPTAGSGGYT
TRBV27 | ASSLAGPYGYT
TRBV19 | ASSIGTSYEQY
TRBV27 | ASGLPGNEQF
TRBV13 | ASSLGDLNEKLF
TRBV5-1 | ASSLGEYEQY
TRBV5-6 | ASSLDRGLMNTEAF
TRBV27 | ASSFSGRGTGELF
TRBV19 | ASSTDRGLNYEQY
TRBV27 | ASSFGTLSYEQY
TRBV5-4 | ASKEVGKGEKLF
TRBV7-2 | ASSPGRPGYT
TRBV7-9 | ASSLLGGGYEQY
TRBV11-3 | ASSLFGQGVHEQY
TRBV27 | ATSLSGVAKNIQY
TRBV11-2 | ASSTLWADNNEQF
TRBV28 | ASRLERANYGYT
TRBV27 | ASGNSGPTGNEQF
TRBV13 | ASSYGPSAAF
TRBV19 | ASSSGQGVQNTEAF
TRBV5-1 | ASSLVGLAGGPNEQF
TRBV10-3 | ATAAGSNQPQH
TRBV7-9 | ASSFTGNTEAF
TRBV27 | ASSLGRANSYEQY
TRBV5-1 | ASSLDRGDGYT
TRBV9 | ASSERSVGLAYEQY
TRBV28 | ASNDLRTGPYEQY
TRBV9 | ASSVPTDTQY
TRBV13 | ASSQQGLQDEQY
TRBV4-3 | ASSQTTGGWNTEAF
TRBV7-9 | ASSLGQGQGFYEQY
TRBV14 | ASSPDRVEDTQY
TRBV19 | AIKETGGLVGYGYT
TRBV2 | ASRETAVLSTDTQY
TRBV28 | ASSLGRGAGELF
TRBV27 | ASSLRASNQPQH
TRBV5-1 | ASSLGTAPYGYT
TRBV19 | ASSIVGGVIVPQH
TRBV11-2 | ASSFRTGNSYEQY
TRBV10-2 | ASSEFSFGDRKDNGYT
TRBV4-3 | ASSQDLDPSSGANVLT
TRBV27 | ASSLARDRAHEQF
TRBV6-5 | ASSYGAQDPHETQY
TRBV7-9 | ASSLGPRGTNTEAF
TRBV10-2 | ASRDGLAGPYEQY
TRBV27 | ASSSRGGSYEQY
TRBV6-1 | ASSEVGVRF
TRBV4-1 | ASQLDQVPRGREGYEQY
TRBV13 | ASSLVPRGYT